This T cell receptor beta chain originates from a study of cytomegalovirus exposure and HLA in healthy donors. Study conclusions and caveats: Later analysis identified a missense DCLRE1C variant that was linked to TCR beta V- and J-gene trimming. Later analysis showed most CMV-associated TCR beta chains appearing HLA-restricted.

CDR3 length: 15 residues. Per the germline V gene, CDR1 is KGHSH and CDR2 is LQKENI. The ends lost 3 bases at V and 8 bases at J; junction bases unmatched: 10. Use of 60 Vbeta and 13 Jbeta primers characterized the PCR. Clones were read by immunoSEQ multiplex PCR, and TCRdb kept only the in-frame ones, dropping some. Among fewer than 90,000 clones, around three quarters were seen once, and the ten largest hold about 8.9%. At the time of sampling, donors were nominally healthy, though unrecorded immune exposures were likely. A remark on this clone: Antigen unknown.

Source material: PBMCs. The clonotype was recovered from a woman aged 45-60 years in good health and CMV-seropositive. The chain has TRBV18 and TRBJ1-2, with 9 bases aligning to TRBD1. CDR3 nucleotide sequence: TGTGCCAGCTCACCCGGGGACAGGGTAGAAAGGGGCTACACCTTC. It encodes CASSPGDRVERGYTF. Full variable domain (rest looked up from reference TRBV18 and TRBJ1-2): NAGVMQNPRHLVRRRGQEARLRCSPMKGHSHVYWYRQLPEEGLKFMVYLQKENIIDESGMPKERFSAEFPKEGPSILRIQQVVRGDSAAYFCASSPGDRVERGYTFGSGTRLTVV.